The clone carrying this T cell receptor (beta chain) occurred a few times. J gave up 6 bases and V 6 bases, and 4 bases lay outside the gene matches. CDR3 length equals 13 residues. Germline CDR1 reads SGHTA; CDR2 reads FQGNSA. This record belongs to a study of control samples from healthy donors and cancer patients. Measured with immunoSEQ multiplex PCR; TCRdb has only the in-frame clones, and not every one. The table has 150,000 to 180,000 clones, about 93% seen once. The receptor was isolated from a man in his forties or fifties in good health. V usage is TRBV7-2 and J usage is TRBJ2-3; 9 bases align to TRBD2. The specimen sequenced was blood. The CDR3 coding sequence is TGTGCCAGCAGGGGACTAGCCGCGGATACGCAGTATTTT. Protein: CASRGLAADTQYF.